This T cell receptor beta chain originates from a study of shared clonotypes between healthy human individuals. In the original workflow: Filtering differed for immunoSEQ, which gave only junction sequences without quality scores. TCRdb's copy holds only in-frame clones and misses some; the assay was immunoSEQ multiplex PCR. V, J and clone size are taken as reported in that table, and D and trimming were inferred from the DNA itself. The data hold some 530,000 clones, with over 70% observed a single time. Trimming took 5 bases from V and 6 from J; bases not matched to a gene: 3. The germline gives CDR1 MDHEN, CDR2 SYDVKM. This CDR3 contains 12 residues. This clone came up many times. Other nucleotide sequences from this sample produce the same CDR3.

The sample was PBMCs. This TCR came from a woman aged 35 to 49 in good health. Some clones in this sample may be carry-over from other donors' samples. This rearrangement joins TRBV28 to TRBJ1-1; 7 bases match TRBD1. This CDR3 is CASSKGQSEAFF. The CDR3 nucleotides are TGTGCCAGCAGTAAGGGACAGTCTGAAGCTTTCTTT. The whole variable domain, filled in from reference TRBV28 and TRBJ1-1, reads DVKVTQSSRYLVKRTGEKVFLECVQDMDHENMFWYRQDPGLGLRLIYFSYDVKMKEKGDIPEGYSVSREKKERFSLILESASTNQTSMYLCASSKGQSEAFFGQGTRLTVV.